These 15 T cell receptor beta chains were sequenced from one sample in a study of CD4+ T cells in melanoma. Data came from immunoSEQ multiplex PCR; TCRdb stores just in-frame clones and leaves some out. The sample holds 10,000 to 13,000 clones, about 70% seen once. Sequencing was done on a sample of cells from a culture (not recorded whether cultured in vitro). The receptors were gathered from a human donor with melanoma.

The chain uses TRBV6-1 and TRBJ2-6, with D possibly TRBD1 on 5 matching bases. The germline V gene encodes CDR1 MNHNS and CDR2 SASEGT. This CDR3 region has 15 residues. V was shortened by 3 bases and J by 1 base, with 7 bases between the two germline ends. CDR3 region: CASSDPGSGANVLTF. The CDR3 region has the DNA TGTGCCAGCAGTGATCCAGGGTCTGGGGCCAACGTCCTGACTTTC.

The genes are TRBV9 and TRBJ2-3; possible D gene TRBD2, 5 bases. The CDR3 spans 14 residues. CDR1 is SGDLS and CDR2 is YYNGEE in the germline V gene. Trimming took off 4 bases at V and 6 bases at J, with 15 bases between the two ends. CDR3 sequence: CASSKTTLSDTQYF. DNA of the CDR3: TGTGCCAGCAGCAAGACTACTCTCTCGGATACGCAGTATTTT.

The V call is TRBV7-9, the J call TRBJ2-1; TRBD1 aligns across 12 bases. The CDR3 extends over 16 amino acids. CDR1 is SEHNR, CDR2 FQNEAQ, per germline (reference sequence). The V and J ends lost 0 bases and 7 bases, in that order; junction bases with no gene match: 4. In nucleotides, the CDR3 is TGTGCCAGCAGCTTAGCTTTGGGACAGGGGGCTAATGAGCAGTTCTTC. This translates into CASSLALGQGANEQFF. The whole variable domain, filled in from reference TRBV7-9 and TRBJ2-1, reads DTGVSQNPRHKITKRGQNVTFRCDPISEHNRLYWYRQTLGQGPEFLTYFQNEAQLEKSRLLSDRFSAERPKGSFSTLEIQRTEQGDSAMYLCASSLALGQGANEQFFGPGTRLTVL.

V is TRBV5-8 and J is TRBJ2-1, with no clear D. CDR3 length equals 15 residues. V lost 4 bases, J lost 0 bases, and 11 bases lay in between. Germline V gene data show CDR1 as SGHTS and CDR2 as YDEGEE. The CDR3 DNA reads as TGTGCCAGCAGCCCTCTCCCAAGCTCCTACAATGAGCAGTTCTTC. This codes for CASSPLPSSYNEQFF. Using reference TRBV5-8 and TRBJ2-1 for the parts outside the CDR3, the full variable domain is EAGVTQSPTHLIKTRGQQATLRCSPISGHTSVYWYQQALGLGLQFLLWYDEGEERNRGNFPPRFSGRQFPNYSSELNVNALELEDSALYLCASSPLPSSYNEQFFGPGTRLTVL.

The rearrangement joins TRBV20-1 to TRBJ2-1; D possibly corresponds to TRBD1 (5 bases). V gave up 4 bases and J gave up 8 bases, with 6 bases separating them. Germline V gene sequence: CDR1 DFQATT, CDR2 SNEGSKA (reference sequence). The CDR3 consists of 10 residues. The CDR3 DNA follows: TGCAGTGCTACAGGGCATGAGCAGTTCTTC. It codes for CSATGHEQFF.

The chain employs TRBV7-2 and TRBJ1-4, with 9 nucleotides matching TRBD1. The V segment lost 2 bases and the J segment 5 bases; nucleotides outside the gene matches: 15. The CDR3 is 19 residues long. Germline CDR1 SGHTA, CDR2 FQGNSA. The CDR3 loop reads CASSLIGQGTAGGNEKLFF. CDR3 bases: TGTGCCAGCAGCTTAATTGGACAGGGGACGGCAGGTGGGAATGAAAAACTGTTTTTT.

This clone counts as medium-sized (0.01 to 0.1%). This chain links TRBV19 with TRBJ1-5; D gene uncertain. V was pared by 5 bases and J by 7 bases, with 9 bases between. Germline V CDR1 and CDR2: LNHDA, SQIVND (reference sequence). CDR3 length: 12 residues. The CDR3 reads CASSVGWQPQHF. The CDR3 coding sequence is TGTGCCAGTAGTGTGGGGTGGCAGCCCCAGCATTTT.

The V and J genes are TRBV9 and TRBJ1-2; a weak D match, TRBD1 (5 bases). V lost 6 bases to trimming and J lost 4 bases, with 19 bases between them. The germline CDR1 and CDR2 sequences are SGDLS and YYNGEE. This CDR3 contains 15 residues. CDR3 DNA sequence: TGTGCCAGCACTGGGGGGGGGAAAAGCGCCTATGGCTACACCTTC. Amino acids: CASTGGGKSAYGYTF.

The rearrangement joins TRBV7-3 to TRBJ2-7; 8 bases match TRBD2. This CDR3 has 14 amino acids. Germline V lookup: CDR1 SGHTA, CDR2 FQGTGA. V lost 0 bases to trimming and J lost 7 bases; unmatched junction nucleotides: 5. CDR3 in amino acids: CASSLTSGGGEQYF. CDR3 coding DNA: TGTGCCAGCAGCTTAACAAGCGGGGGTGGAGAGCAGTACTTC.

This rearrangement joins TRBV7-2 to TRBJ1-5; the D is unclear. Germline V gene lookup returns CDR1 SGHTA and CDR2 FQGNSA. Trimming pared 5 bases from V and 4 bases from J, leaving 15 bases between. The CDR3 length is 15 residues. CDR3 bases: TGTGCCAGCAGCAGGGAATGGGGTGGGAATCAGCCCCAGCATTTT. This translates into CASSREWGGNQPQHF. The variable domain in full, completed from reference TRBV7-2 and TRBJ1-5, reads GAGVSQSPSNKVTEKGKDVELRCDPISGHTALYWYRQSLGQGLEFLIYFQGNSAPDKSGLPSDRFSAERTGGSVSTLTIQRTQQEDSAVYLCASSREWGGNQPQHFGDGTRLSIL.

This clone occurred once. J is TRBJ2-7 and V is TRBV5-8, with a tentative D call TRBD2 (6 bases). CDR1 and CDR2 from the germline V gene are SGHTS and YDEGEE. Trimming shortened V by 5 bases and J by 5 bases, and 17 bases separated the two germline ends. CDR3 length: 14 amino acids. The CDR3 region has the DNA TGTGCCAGCAGTTCTAGGAGGGGTCCCAACGAGCAGTACTTC. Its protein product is CASSSRRGPNEQYF.

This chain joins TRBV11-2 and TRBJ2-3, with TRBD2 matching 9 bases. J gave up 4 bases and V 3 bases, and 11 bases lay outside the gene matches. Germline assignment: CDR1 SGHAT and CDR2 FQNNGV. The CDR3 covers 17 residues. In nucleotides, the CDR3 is TGTGCCAGCAGCTTCGACCCAGCGGGGGGTGGAGCAGATACGCAGTATTTT. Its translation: CASSFDPAGGGADTQYF.

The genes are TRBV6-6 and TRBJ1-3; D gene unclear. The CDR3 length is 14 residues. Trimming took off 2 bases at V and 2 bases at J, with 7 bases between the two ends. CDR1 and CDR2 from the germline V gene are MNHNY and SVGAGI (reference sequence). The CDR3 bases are TGTGCCAGCAGTTACAGGGAGGCTGGAAACACCATATATTTT. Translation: CASSYREAGNTIYF.

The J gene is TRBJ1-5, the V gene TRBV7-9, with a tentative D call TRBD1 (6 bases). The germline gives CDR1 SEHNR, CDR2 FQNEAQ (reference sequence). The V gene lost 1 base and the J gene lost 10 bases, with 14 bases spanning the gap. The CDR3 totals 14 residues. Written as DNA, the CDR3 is TGTGCCAGCAGCTTAGACAGGGAGGGGAAACCCCAGCATTTT. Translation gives CASSLDREGKPQHF.

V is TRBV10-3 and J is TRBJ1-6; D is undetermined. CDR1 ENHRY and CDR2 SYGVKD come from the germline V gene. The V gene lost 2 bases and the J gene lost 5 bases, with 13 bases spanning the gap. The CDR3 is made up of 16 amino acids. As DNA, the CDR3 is TGTGCCATCAGTGAGGCGGGGTGGAGGAATAATTCACCCCTCCACTTT. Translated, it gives CAISEAGWRNNSPLHF.